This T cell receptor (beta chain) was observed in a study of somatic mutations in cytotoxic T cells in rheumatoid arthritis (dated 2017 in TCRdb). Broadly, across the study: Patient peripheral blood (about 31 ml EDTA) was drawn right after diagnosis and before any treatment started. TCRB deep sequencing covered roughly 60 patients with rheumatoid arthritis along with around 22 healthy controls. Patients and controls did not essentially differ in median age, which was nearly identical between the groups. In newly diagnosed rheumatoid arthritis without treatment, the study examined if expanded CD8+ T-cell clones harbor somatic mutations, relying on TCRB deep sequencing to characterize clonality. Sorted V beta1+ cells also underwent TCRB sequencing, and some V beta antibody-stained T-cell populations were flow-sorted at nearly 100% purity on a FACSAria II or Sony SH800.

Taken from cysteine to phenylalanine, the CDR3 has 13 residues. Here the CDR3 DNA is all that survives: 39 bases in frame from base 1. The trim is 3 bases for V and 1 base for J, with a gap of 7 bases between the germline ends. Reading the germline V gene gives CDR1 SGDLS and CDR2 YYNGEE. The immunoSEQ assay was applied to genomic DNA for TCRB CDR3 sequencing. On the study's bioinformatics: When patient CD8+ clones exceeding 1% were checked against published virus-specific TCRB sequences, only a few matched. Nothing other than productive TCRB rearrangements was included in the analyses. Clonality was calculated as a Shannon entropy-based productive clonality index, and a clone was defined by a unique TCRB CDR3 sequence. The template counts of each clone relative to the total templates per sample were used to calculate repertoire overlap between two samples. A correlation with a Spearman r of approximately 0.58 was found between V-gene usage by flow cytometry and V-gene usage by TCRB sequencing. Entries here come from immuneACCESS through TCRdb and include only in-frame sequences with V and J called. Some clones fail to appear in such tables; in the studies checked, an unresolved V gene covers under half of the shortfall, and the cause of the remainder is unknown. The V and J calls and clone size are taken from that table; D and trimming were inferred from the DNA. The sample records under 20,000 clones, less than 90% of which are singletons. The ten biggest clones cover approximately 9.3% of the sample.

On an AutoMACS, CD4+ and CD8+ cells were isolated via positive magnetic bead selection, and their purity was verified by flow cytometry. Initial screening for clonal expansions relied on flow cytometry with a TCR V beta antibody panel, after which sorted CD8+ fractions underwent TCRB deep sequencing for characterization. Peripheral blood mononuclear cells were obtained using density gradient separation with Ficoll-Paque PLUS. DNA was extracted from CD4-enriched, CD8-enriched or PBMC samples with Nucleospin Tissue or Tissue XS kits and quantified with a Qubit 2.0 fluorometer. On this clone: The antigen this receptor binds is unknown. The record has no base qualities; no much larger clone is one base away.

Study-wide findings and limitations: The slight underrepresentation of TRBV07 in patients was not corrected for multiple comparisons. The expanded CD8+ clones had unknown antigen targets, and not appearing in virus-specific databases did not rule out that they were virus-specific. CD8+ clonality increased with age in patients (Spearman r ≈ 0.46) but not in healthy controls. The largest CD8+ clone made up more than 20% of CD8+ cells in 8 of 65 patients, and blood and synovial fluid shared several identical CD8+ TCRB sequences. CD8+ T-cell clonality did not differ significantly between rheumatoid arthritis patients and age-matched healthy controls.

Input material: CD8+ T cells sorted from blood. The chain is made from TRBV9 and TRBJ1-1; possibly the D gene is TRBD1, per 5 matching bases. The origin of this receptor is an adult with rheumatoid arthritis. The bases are TGTGCCAGCAGCGCCGGGGGGAACACTGAAGCTTTCTTT. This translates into CASSAGGNTEAFF.